The rows below give T cell receptor beta chains drawn from one sample of a study of cytomegalovirus exposure and HLA in healthy donors. Clones were read by immunoSEQ multiplex PCR, and TCRdb kept only the in-frame ones, dropping some. The table has over 70,000 clones, about 70% seen once. Source material: PBMCs. These receptor sequences come from a man aged 35 to 55 in good health and CMV-seropositive. Both conserved end residues are part of each CDR3. The D gene is left open where the match is weak. The size of a clone is reported for some rows only, either as once, few or many, or as a class for expanded clones.

d_gene	len	v_gene	abundance	j_gene	CDR3nt	CDR3aa
TRBD1	16	TRBV10-1	.	TRBJ1-2	TGCGCCAGCAGGGGGGACAGGGCCCGGGCGGGCTATGGCTACACCTTC	CASRGDRARAGYGYTF
.	12	TRBV6-1	.	TRBJ2-5	TGTGCCAGCATGGGGGCGGTGGAGACCCAGTACTTC	CASMGAVETQYF
.	14	TRBV21-1	.	TRBJ2-7	TGTGCCAGCAGCAAAACCTCCAGCTCCTACGAGCAGTACTTC	CASSKTSSSYEQYF
TRBD1	12	TRBV29-1	.	TRBJ1-2	TGCAGCGTGGGACAGGGAAACTATGGCTACACCTTC	CSVGQGNYGYTF
.	12	TRBV11-3	.	TRBJ2-2	TGTGCCAGCAGCTCGTTAACCGGGGAGCTGTTTTTT	CASSSLTGELFF
TRBD1	15	TRBV7-9	.	TRBJ2-3	TGTGCCAGCAGTTCCACAGGGGGCAGCACAGATACGGAGTATTTT	CASSSTGGSTDTEYF
.	15	TRBV6-5	.	TRBJ1-2	TGTGCCAGCAGTTACTCGAGCAGGGGTACCTTCGGCTACACCTTC	CASSYSSRGTFGYTF
TRBD1	15	TRBV7-9	few	TRBJ1-2	TGTGCCAGCAGCCCCACCGGGACAGGGGGCTGGGGCTACACCTTC	CASSPTGTGGWGYTF
.	10	TRBV20-1	.	TRBJ2-5	TGCAGTGCTAGACGAGAGACCCAGTACTTC	CSARRETQYF
TRBD2	18	TRBV15	.	TRBJ2-5	TGTGCCACCAGCAGAGATCGCGAACTGGGAGGGCCGGGAGAGACCCAGTACTTC	CATSRDRELGGPGETQYF
TRBD1	14	TRBV7-6	medium-sized	TRBJ2-1	TGTGCCAGCAATACCGGGACAGGGCCCAATGAGCAGTTCTTC	CASNTGTGPNEQFF
TRBD1	15	TRBV6-5	.	TRBJ2-7	TGTGCCAGCAGTTCCGCCGGGACAGTAATCTACGAGCAGTACTTC	CASSSAGTVIYEQYF
TRBD2	15	TRBV5-6	few	TRBJ2-1	TGTGCCAGCTCAAATTTGGGGAGGGAGCACAATGAGCAGTTCTTC	CASSNLGREHNEQFF
.	15	TRBV30	.	TRBJ1-2	TGTGCCTGGAGTGTTCAAGGGGAAGGTGGCTATGGCTACACCTTC	CAWSVQGEGGYGYTF
TRBD1	14	TRBV29-1	.	TRBJ2-3	TGCAGCGTTCCGGGACAGGTCCTAACAGATACGCAGTATTTT	CSVPGQVLTDTQYF
.	12	TRBV18	.	TRBJ2-7	TGTGCCAGCTCAGGCCGACAGGCGGAGCAGTACTTC	CASSGRQAEQYF
TRBD1	16	TRBV9	.	TRBJ1-5	TGTGCCAGCAGCCAGGGGGGCCCGGGGAGCAATCAGCCCCAGCATTTT	CASSQGGPGSNQPQHF
TRBD2	15	TRBV7-6	.	TRBJ2-1	TGTGCCAGCAGCTCGAGCGGGAACACCTACAATGAGCAGTTCTTC	CASSSSGNTYNEQFF
.	14	TRBV11-2	.	TRBJ1-1	TGTGCCAGCAGCCAAATTGGGGGGTACACTGAAGCTTTCTTT	CASSQIGGYTEAFF
.	13	TRBV29-1	few	TRBJ1-1	TGCAGCGTTGAAGCTCAAAGCAACACTGAAGCTTTCTTT	CSVEAQSNTEAFF
TRBD1	15	TRBV6-1	few	TRBJ1-3	TGTGCCAGCAGCCACCACAGGGGTTCTGGAAACACCATATATTTT	CASSHHRGSGNTIYF
.	11	TRBV29-1	.	TRBJ1-3	TGCAGCGTTAGTGGCGGAAACACCATATATTTT	CSVSGGNTIYF
TRBD1	12	TRBV6-1	.	TRBJ2-7	TGTGCCAGCAGGGGACAGGGCCCCGAGCAGTACTTC	CASRGQGPEQYF
.	14	TRBV5-6	few	TRBJ2-7	TGTGCCAGCAGCTCGGACACGCATTCCTACGAGCAGTACTTC	CASSSDTHSYEQYF
TRBD1	15	TRBV28	.	TRBJ1-1	TGTGCCAGCAGTTTAAGTGACAGGGCCTACACTGAAGCTTTCTTT	CASSLSDRAYTEAFF
TRBD2	16	TRBV15	few	TRBJ2-3	TGTGCCACCAGCAGTAGGACTAGCGGGGGGGCAGATACGCAGTATTTT	CATSSRTSGGADTQYF
.	16	TRBV6-1	once	TRBJ1-2	TGTGCCAGCAGTGAAGTGTTTTCCCAGATCAACTATGGCTACACCTTC	CASSEVFSQINYGYTF
.	11	TRBV30	.	TRBJ1-1	TGTGCCTGGAGTGTACGGGGTGAAGCTTTCTTT	CAWSVRGEAFF
.	13	TRBV6-1	.	TRBJ1-5	TGTGCCAGCATAGAAAGGGGGAATCAGCCCCAGCATTTT	CASIERGNQPQHF
TRBD2	14	TRBV7-2	.	TRBJ2-7	TGTGCCAGCAGGGACGGGACTAGGGGCCACGAGCAGTACTTC	CASRDGTRGHEQYF
.	15	TRBV2	.	TRBJ1-2	TGTGCCAGCAGTGAACCAGGGGTCGGCGACTATGGCTACACCTTC	CASSEPGVGDYGYTF
.	13	TRBV5-5	.	TRBJ1-1	TGTGCCAGCAGCTTACCGGGGGGCACTGAAGCTTTCTTT	CASSLPGGTEAFF
TRBD2	16	TRBV5-1	.	TRBJ2-5	TGCGCCAGCAGCTTGGATGGGCGGGGGGGCCTAGAGACCCAGTACTTC	CASSLDGRGGLETQYF
.	15	TRBV18	.	TRBJ1-1	TGTGCCAGCTCACCAAGGTTACAGGGGAACACTGAAGCTTTCTTT	CASSPRLQGNTEAFF
.	13	TRBV25-1	few	TRBJ1-1	TGTGCCAGCAGATTTGGGGGGGTCTCTGAAGCTTTCTTT	CASRFGGVSEAFF
.	14	TRBV2	few	TRBJ2-1	TGTGCCAGCAGTCAAACAGATTTATACAATGAGCAGTTCTTC	CASSQTDLYNEQFF
TRBD1	13	TRBV11-2	.	TRBJ2-1	TGTGCCAGCGATCAACAGGGGTACAATGAGCAGTTCTTC	CASDQQGYNEQFF
.	15	TRBV9	.	TRBJ1-6	TGTGCCAGCAGCGTAGGACCCGACTCTAATTCACCCCTCCACTTT	CASSVGPDSNSPLHF
.	16	TRBV27	few	TRBJ1-2	TGTGCCAGCAGCCAACTTGGGGTACAGGGCCCTGATGGCTACACCTTC	CASSQLGVQGPDGYTF
TRBD1	16	TRBV5-6	.	TRBJ2-7	TGTGCCAGCAGCACAGGAACCGGGACAGCAGCTTACGAGCAGTACTTC	CASSTGTGTAAYEQYF
TRBD1	15	TRBV28	.	TRBJ1-1	TGTGCCAGCAGTCTCCCGGGACAGTTGAACACTGAAGCTTTCTTT	CASSLPGQLNTEAFF
TRBD1	15	TRBV28	.	TRBJ1-4	TGTGCCAGCAGTTGGGACAGGGGGCGTGAAGAAAAACTGTTTTTT	CASSWDRGREEKLFF
.	15	TRBV19	.	TRBJ1-1	TGTGCCAGTACCAGAATTCGAGGTTTGGACACTGAAGCTTTCTTT	CASTRIRGLDTEAFF
TRBD2	18	TRBV5-4	once	TRBJ2-7	TGTGCCAGCAGTTCTTCCGGGACTAGCGGAAAGCCGACCTACGAGCAGTACTTC	CASSSSGTSGKPTYEQYF
.	16	TRBV5-1	.	TRBJ2-1	TGCGCCAGCAGTCGTTCACAGGTTCGCTCCTACAATGAGCAGTTCTTC	CASSRSQVRSYNEQFF
TRBD2	12	TRBV27	.	TRBJ2-2	TGTGCCAGCAGCCTAGCGGCCGGGGAGCTGTTTTTT	CASSLAAGELFF